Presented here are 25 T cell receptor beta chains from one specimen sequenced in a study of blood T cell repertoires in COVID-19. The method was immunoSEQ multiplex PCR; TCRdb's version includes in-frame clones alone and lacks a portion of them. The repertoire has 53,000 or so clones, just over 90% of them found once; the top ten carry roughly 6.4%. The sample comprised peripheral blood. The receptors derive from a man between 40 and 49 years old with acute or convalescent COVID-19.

CDR3 amino acids: CAIKSGRGTGELFF. In DNA, the CDR3 is TGTGCCATCAAGAGCGGGAGAGGCACCGGGGAGCTGTTTTTT. The chain has TRBV10-3 and TRBJ2-2; TRBD2 aligns across 8 bases. The germline CDR1 and CDR2 sequences are ENHRY and SYGVKD. This CDR3 is built from 14 residues. V lost 7 bases, J lost 4 bases, and 5 bases stayed unmatched.

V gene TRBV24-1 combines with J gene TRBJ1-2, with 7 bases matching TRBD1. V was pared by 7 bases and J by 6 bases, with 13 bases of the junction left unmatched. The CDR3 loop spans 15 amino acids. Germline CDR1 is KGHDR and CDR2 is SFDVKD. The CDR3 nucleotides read TGTGCCACCAGCGGTCGAGGGGGCGATTTGGATGGCTACACCTTC. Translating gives CATSGRGGDLDGYTF.

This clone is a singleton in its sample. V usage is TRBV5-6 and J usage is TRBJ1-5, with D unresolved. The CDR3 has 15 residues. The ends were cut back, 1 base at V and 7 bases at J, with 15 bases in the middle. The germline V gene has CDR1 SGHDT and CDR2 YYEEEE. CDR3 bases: TGTGCCAGCAGCTTGTTTGAGGAGTTTCGGCAGCCCCAGCATTTT. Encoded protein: CASSLFEEFRQPQHF.

This CDR3 is CASSFTEGGKLFF. CDR3 in DNA: TGTGCCAGCAGTTTCACTGAGGGCGGAAAACTGTTTTTT. This chain uses TRBV27 with TRBJ1-4; D unclear. This CDR3 contains 13 residues. From germline, CDR1 is MNHEY and CDR2 SMNVEV (reference sequence). The germline V and J ends were trimmed by 3 bases and 10 bases, with 12 bases remaining between them.

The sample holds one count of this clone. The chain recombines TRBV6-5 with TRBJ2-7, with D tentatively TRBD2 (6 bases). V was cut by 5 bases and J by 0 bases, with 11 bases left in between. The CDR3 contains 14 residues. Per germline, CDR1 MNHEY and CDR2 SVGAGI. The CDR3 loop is CASSREHVSYEQYF. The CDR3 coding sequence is TGTGCCAGCAGTCGGGAGCACGTCTCCTACGAGCAGTACTTC.

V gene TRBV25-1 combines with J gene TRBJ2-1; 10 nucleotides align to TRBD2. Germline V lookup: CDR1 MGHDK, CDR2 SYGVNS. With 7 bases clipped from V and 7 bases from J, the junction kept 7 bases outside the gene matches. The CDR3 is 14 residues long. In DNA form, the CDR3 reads TGTGCCAGCATCCGGACTAGCGGAGAAAATGAGCAGTTCTTC. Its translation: CASIRTSGENEQFF. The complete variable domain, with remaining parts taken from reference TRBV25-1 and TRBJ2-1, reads EADIYQTPRYLVIGTGKKITLECSQTMGHDKMYWYQQDPGMELHLIHYSYGVNSTEKGDLSSESTVSRIRTEHFPLTLESARPSHTSQYLCASIRTSGENEQFFGPGTRLTVL.

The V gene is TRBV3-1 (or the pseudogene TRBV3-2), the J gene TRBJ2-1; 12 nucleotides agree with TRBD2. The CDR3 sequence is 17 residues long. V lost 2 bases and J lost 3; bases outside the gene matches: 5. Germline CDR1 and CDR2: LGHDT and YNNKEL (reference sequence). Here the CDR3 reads CASSQLAGGSHYNEQFF. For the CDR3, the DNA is TGTGCCAGCAGCCAACTAGCGGGAGGGTCCCACTACAATGAGCAGTTCTTC.

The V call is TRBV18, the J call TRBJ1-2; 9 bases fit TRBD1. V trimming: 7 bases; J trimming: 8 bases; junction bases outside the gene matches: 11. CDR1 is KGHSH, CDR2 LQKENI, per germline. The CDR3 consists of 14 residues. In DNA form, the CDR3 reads TGTGCCAGCTACCCGGGACAGGGCCTAGGAGGCTACACCTTC. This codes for CASYPGQGLGGYTF.

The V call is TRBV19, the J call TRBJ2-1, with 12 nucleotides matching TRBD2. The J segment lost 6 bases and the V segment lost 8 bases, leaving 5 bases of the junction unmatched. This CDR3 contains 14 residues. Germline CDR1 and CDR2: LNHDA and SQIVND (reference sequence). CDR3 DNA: TGTGCCAGTGGATCACTAGCGGGAGGCAATGAGCAGTTCTTC. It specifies CASGSLAGGNEQFF.

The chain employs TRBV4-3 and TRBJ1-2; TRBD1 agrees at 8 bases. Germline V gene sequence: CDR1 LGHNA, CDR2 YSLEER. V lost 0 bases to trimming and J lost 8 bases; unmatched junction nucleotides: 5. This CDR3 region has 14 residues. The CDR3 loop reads CASSQETDRVGYTF. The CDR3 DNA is TGCGCCAGCAGCCAAGAGACGGACAGGGTCGGCTACACCTTC.

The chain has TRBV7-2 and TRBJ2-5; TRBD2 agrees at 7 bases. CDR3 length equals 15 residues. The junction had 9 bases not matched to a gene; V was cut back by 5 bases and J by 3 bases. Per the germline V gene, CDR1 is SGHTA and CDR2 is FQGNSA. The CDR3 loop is CASSRYLAAKETQYF. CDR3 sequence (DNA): TGTGCCAGCAGCAGATACCTAGCGGCAAAAGAGACCCAGTACTTC.

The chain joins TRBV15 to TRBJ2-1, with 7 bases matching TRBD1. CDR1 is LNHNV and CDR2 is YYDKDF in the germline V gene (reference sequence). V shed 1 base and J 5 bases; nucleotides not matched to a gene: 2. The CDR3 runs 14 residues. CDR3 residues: CATSRGQGNNEQFF. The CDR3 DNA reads TGTGCCACCAGCAGAGGACAGGGTAACAATGAGCAGTTCTTC.

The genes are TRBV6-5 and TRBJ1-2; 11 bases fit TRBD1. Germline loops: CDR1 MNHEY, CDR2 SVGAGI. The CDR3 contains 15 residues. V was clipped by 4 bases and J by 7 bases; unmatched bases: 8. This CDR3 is CASSFADRGRGGYTF. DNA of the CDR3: TGTGCCAGCAGTTTCGCGGACAGGGGGCGTGGTGGCTACACCTTC.

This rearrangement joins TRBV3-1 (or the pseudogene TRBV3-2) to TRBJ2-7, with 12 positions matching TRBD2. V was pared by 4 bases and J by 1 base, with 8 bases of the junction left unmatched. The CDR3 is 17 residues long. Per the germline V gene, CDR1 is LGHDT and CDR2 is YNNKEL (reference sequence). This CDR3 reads CASSPTSGRGGSYEQYF. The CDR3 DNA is TGTGCCAGCAGCCCGACTAGCGGGAGAGGAGGATCCTACGAGCAGTACTTC.

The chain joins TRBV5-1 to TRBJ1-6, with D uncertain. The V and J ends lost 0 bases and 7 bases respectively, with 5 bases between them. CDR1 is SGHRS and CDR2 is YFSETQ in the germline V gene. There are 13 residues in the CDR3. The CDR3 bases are TGCGCCAGCAGCTTGGCGGTGAATTCACCCCTCCACTTT. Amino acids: CASSLAVNSPLHF.

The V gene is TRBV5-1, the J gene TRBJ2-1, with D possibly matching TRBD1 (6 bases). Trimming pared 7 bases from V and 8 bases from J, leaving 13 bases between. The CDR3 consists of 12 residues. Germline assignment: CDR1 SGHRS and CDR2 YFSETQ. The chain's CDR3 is CASGGEGDEQFF. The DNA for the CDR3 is TGCGCCAGCGGCGGTGAGGGGGATGAGCAGTTCTTC.

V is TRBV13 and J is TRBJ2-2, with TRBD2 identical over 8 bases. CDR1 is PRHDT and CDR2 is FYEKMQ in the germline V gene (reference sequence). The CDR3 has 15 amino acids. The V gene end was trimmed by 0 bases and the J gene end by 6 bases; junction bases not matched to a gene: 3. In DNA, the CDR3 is TGTGCCAGCAGCTTAGGAGCGGGAGAGTCCGGGGAGCTGTTTTTT. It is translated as CASSLGAGESGELFF.

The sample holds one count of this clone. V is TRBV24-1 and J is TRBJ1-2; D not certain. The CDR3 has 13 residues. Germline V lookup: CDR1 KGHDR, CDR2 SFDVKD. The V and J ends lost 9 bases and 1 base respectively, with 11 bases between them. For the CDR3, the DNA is TGTGCCACCCGGGAAGGTAATAACTATGGCTACACCTTC. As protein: CATREGNNYGYTF.

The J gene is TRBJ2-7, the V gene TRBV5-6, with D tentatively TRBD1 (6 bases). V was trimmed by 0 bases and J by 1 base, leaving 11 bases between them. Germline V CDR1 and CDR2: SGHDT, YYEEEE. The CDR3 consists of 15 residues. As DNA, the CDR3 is TGTGCCAGCAGCTTGGCAGGACAGACGTCCTACGAGCAGTACTTC. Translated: CASSLAGQTSYEQYF. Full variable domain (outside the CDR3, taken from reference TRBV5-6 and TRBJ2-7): DAGVTQSPTHLIKTRGQQVTLRCSPKSGHDTVSWYQQALGQGPQFIFQYYEEEERQRGNFPDRFSGHQFPNYSSELNVNALLLGDSALYLCASSLAGQTSYEQYFGPGTRLTVT.

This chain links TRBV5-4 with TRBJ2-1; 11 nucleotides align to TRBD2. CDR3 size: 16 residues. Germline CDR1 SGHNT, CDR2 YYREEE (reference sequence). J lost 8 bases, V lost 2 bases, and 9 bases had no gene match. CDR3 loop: CASSLRIAGGPDEQFF. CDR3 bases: TGTGCCAGCAGCTTAAGAATAGCGGGAGGGCCGGATGAGCAGTTCTTC.

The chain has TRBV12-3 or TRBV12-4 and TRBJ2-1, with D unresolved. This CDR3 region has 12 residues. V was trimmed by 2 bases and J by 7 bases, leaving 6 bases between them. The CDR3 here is CASSLFSNEQFF. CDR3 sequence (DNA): TGTGCCAGCAGTTTATTTTCGAATGAGCAGTTCTTC.

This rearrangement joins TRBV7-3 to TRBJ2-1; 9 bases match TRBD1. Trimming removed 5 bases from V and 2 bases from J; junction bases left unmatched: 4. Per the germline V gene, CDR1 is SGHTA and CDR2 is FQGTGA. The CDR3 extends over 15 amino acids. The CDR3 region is CASSRDRDPYNEQFF. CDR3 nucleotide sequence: TGTGCCAGCAGCCGGGACAGGGACCCCTACAATGAGCAGTTCTTC.

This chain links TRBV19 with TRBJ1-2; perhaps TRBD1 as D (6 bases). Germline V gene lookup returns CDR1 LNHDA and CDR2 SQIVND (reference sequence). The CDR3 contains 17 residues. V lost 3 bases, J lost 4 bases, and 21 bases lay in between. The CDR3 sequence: CASSIPGQQLLRYGYTF. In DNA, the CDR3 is TGTGCCAGTAGTATCCCTGGACAGCAGCTCCTTCGCTATGGCTACACCTTC. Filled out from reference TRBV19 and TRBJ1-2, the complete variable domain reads DGGITQSPKYLFRKEGQNVTLSCEQNLNHDAMYWYRQDPGQGLRLIYYSQIVNDFQKGDIAEGYSVSREKKESFPLTVTSAQKNPTAFYLCASSIPGQQLLRYGYTFGSGTRLTVV.

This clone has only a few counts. For the CDR3, the DNA is TGCGCCAGCAGCCCCGGCCAGGGGAATAATTCACCCCTCCACTTT. Translated, it gives CASSPGQGNNSPLHF. The chain couples TRBV4-1 to TRBJ1-6, with D tentatively TRBD1 (6 bases). Germline lookup yields CDR1 MGHRA and CDR2 YSYEKL. The CDR3 extends over 15 amino acids. With 4 bases removed from V and 5 bases from J, the gap between germline ends came to 12 bases.

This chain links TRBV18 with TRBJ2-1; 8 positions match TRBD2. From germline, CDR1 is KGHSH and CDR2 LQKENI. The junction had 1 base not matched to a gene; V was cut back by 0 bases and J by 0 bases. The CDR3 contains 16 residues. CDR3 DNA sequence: TGTGCCAGCTCACCACCACTAGCGGTCTCCTACAATGAGCAGTTCTTC. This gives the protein CASSPPLAVSYNEQFF.